This T cell receptor (beta chain) is drawn from a study of T cells in Graves' hyperthyroidism and ophthalmopathy (dated by TCRdb to the late 2010s). Regarding the research as a whole: Peripheral blood was sampled at the time of initial diagnosis, prior to any treatment. The paper describes TCR Vbeta CDR3 sequencing of some 130 peripheral blood samples, made up of around 41 ophthalmopathy patients, 70 to 80 hyperthyroidism patients and 17 progressor patients. Whether ophthalmopathy could be predicted prospectively was tested in an independent validation cohort made up of approximately 19 hyperthyroidism patients plus 17 patients who later progressed to ophthalmopathy. For training and testing, the 100 or so patients in the discovery cohort were randomly divided in a 7:3 ratio. After blood sampling, hyperthyroidism patients were treated with methimazole at a starting dose of 30 mg daily, and ophthalmopathy patients were treated with high-dose intravenous methylprednisolone. In about 6 Graves' hyperthyroidism patients, the study also compared T-cell repertoires from thyroid tissue with T-cell repertoires from blood. To identify TCR V-J signatures that set the groups apart, the researchers used a discovery cohort of about a hundred patients, made up of around 40 with Graves' ophthalmopathy and approximately 57 with stable Graves' hyperthyroidism. Broader findings and caveats from the paper: Blood samples also contained most of the expanded thyroid clonotypes (frequency above 0.001), which suggests that blood repertoires may reflect thyroid immune responses. In validation, the model predicted progression to ophthalmopathy a median of roughly 6.1 months before onset, with 70% to 71% sensitivity and almost 75% specificity. No statistical method was used to fix the sample size in advance, and group allocation was not hidden from the investigators. A 13 V-J signature model separated ophthalmopathy from stable hyperthyroidism, with 87.88% sensitivity and 81% to 82% specificity in cross-validation and 80%/75% in testing.

Amplification of TCR beta CDR3 regions was carried out from RNA transcripts. The TCR CDR3 was subjected to a first round of RT-PCR using the HTBI primer set and the Qiagen OneStep RT-PCR kit. A second multiplex PCR round built the libraries, followed by size selection and purification. Paired-end sequencing of the libraries was performed with 100 bp reads on an Illumina HiSeq2000. Per the authors' processing: Raw data were processed with SOAPnuke, discarding reads with adapters, uncalled bases, mean Phred below 15, or no exact constant-primer or identifier match. COPE v1.2.5 was used to merge high-quality paired reads, and clonotypes were defined as unique nucleotide sequences. MiTCR v1.1 was used to align clonotypes to the IMGT TRBV, TRBD and TRBJ reference segments. Analysis was restricted to V-J combinations with a frequency above 0.0001, which covered 99.2% of repertoires. The TCS score was defined as the ratio of F50 (clonal expansion) to E x V (chaos), calculated using BLOSUM62-based TCRdist between CDR3 peptides within each V-J. Welch's t-statistics and random forest reduced roughly 500 V-J features to 10 to 15, which were used in a naive Bayes classifier (R e1071). Clones were called with MiXCR by TCRdb after fastp trimmed the public reads at Q25, and only in-frame beta chains were retained. Records with the same CDR3 protein are collapsed into one entry carrying the most frequent genes and DNA. In this record, the V and J calls reflect TCRdb's handling and not the investigators' own analysis. The sample records fewer than 900,000 distinct CDR3 sequences, around 20% of which are singletons. The ten top clones hold roughly a sixth of the sample.

Hyperthyroidism patients were aged 18 to 65 years and newly diagnosed, with disease duration of less than 2 months. Any patient with an uncontrolled infection, another autoimmune disease, pregnancy or lactation was excluded. Clinical symptoms, serum thyroxine and TRAb, thyroid ultrasound, and orbital computed tomography formed the basis for the diagnoses. Blood from progressor patients was collected at the time of first diagnosis with hyperthyroidism, before any ophthalmopathy symptoms had appeared. Ficoll-Paque density gradient centrifugation was used to isolate PBMCs from 10 ml of fresh peripheral blood. Progressor patients were first diagnosed with Graves' hyperthyroidism and then developed ophthalmopathy during follow-up. Trizol reagent was used to extract total RNA, and RNA quality was then checked on an Agilent 2100 Bioanalyzer. The germline ends are 13 bases apart after V is trimmed by 3 bases and J by 8 bases. Its CDR3 holds 14 amino acids, cysteine through phenylalanine. Only the CDR3 region is kept as DNA, spanning 42 bases read in frame from base 1. The CDR1 and CDR2 encoded by the germline V gene (reference sequence) are LNHDA and SQIVND.

As for this clonotype: Its cognate antigen has yet to be identified. It has no much larger one-base neighbor in the sample; base qualities were not kept.

This TCR derives from a woman in her forties or fifties with Graves' hyperthyroidism that later progressed to Graves' ophthalmopathy. The V gene is TRBV19 and the J gene is TRBJ1-4; TRBD1 is a possible D gene, resting on 6 matching bases. Input material: blood. The DNA is as follows: TGTGCCAGTAGTATGGGCGGGGGCAAAGAAAAACTGTTTTTT. Its translation is CASSMGGGKEKLFF.